This T cell receptor (beta chain) was captured in a study of cytomegalovirus exposure and HLA in healthy donors. PCR employed 60 Vbeta and 13 Jbeta primers. Profiled with immunoSEQ multiplex PCR; TCRdb holds only in-frame clones, not every one. The sample lists some 130,000 clones, 66% occurring once. Looked up from germline, CDR1 is MNHEY and CDR2 is SVGAGI. This CDR3 region has 14 residues. Donors were ostensibly healthy at sampling, although undocumented immune exposures were probable. This sequence was found in a human donor in good health. The rearrangement uses TRBV6-5 and TRBJ2-5, with a possible D match to TRBD1 (5 bases). Near its end, the DNA agrees better with TRBJ2-7, so the J call may be wrong. The sequenced sample consisted of PBMCs. The CDR3 reads CARSLLRTNYEQYF. The CDR3 DNA is TGTGCCAGGAGCCTATTAAGGACAAACTACGAGCAGTACTTC.